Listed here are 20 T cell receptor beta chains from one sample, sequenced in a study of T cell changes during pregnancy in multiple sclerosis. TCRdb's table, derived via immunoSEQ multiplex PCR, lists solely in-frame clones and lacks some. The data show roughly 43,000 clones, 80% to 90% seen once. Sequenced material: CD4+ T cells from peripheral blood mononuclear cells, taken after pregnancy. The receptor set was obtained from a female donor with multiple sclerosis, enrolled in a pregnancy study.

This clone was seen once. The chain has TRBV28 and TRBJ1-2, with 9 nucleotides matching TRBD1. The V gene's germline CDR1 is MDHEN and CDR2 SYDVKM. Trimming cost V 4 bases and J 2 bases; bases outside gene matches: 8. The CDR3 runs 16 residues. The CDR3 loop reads CASSSPGQGINYGYTF. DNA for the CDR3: TGTGCCAGCAGTTCGCCTGGACAGGGGATAAACTATGGCTACACCTTC.

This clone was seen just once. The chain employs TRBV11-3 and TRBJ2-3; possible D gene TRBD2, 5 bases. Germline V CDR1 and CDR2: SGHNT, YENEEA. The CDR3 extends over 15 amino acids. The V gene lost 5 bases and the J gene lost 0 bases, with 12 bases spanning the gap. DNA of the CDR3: TGTGCCAGCAGCCCGAGGGCGGGTAGCACAGATACGCAGTATTTT. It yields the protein CASSPRAGSTDTQYF. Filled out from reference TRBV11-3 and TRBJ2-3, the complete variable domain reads EAGVVQSPRYKIIEKKQPVAFWCNPISGHNTLYWYLQNLGQGPELLIRYENEEAVDDSQLPKDRFSAERLKGVDSTLKIQPAELGDSAVYLCASSPRAGSTDTQYFGPGTRLTVL.

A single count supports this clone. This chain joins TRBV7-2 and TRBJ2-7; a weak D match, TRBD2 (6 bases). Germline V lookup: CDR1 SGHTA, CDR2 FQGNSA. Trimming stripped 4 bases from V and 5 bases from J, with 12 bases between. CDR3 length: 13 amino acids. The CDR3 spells CASSSRAGNEQYF. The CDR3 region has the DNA TGTGCCAGCAGCTCCAGGGCGGGAAACGAGCAGTACTTC.

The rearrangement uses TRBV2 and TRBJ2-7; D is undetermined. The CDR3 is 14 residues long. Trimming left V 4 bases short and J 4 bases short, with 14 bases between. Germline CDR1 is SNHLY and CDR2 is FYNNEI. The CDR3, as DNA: TGTGCCAGCAGTGGATTCGTCAGGTTGTACGAGCAGTACTTC. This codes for CASSGFVRLYEQYF.

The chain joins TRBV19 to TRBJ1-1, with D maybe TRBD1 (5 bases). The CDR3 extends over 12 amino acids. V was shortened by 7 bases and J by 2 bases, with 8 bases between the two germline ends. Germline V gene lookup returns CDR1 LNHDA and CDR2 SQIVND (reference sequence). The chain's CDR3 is CASTDRNTEAFF. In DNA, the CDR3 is TGTGCCAGTACAGACAGAAACACTGAAGCTTTCTTT.

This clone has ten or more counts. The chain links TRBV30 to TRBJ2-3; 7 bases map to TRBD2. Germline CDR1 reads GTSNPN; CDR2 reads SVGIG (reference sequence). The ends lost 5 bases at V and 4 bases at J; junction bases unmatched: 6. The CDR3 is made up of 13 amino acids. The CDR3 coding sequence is TGTGCCTGGGATCGACGGGGGGCAGATACGCAGTATTTT. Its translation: CAWDRRGADTQYF.

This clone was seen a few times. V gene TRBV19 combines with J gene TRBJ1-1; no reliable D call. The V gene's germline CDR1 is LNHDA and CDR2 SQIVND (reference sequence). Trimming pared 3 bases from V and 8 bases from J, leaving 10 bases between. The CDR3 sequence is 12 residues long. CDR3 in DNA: TGTGCCAGTAGTATTGAGGGTTCCGAAGCTTTCTTT. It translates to CASSIEGSEAFF.

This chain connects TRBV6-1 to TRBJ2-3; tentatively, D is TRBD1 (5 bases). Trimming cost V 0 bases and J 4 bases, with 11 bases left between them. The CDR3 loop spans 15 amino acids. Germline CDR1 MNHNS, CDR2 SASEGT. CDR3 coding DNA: TGTGCCAGCAGTGAAGCCGCAGGGTTAGCAGATACGCAGTATTTT. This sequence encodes CASSEAAGLADTQYF.

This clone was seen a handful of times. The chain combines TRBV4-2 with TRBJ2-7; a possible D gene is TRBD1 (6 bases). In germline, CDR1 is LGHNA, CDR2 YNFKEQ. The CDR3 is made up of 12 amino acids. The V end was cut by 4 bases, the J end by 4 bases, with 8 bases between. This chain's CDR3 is CASSRGGYEQYF. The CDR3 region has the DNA TGTGCCAGCAGCCGAGGGGGTTACGAGCAGTACTTC.

Here the CDR3 reads CASSLGPGLADNEQFF. The DNA for the CDR3 is TGCGCCAGCAGCCTCGGACCGGGACTAGCGGACAATGAGCAGTTCTTC. The chain recombines TRBV5-1 with TRBJ2-1, with 11 bases matching TRBD2. The CDR3 spans 16 residues. Trimming at V came to 4 bases and at J to 5 bases, leaving 8 bases not matched to a gene. CDR1 SGHRS and CDR2 YFSETQ come from the germline V gene.

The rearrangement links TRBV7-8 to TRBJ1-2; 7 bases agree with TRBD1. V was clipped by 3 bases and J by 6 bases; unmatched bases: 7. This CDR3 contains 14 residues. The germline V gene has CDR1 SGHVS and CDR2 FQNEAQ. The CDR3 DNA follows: TGTGCCAGCAGCTTTCAAGGGGGCTCAGATGGCTACACCTTC. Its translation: CASSFQGGSDGYTF. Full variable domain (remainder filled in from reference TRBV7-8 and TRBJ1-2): GAGVSQSPRYKVAKRGQDVALRCDPISGHVSLFWYQQALGQGPEFLTYFQNEAQLDKSGLPSDRFFAERPEGSVSTLKIQRTQQEDSAVYLCASSFQGGSDGYTFGSGTRLTVV.

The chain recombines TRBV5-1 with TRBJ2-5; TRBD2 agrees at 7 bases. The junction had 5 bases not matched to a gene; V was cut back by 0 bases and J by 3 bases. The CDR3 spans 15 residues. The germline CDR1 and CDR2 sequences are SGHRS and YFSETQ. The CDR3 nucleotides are TGCGCCAGCAGCTTGGGGGGTCTAGCGGAAGAGACCCAGTACTTC. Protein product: CASSLGGLAEETQYF.

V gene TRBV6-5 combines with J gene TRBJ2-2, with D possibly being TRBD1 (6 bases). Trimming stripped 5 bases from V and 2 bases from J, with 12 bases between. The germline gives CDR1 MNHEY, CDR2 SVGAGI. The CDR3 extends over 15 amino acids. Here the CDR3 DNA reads TGTGCCAGCAGTCGGGAACAGGGAAACACCGGGGAGCTGTTTTTT. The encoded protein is CASSREQGNTGELFF.

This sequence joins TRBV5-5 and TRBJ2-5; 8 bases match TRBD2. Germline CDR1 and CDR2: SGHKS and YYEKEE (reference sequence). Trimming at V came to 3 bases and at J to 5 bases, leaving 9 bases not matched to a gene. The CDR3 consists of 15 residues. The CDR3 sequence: CASSWSGGGLETQYF. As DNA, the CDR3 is TGTGCCAGCAGCTGGTCCGGGGGGGGGCTTGAGACCCAGTACTTC.

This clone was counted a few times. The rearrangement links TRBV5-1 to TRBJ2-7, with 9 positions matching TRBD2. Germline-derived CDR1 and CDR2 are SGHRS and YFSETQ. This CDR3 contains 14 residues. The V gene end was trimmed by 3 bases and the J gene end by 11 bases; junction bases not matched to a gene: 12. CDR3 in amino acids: CASSSLISGSPEYF. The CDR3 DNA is TGCGCCAGCAGCTCACTGATTAGCGGGAGCCCGGAGTACTTC.

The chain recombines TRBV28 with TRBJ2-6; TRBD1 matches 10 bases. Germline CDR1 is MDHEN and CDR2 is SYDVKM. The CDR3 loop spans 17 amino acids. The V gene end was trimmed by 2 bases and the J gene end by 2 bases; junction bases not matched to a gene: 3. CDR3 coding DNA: TGTGCCAGCAGTTTAAGGACAGGGGGGGCTGGGGCCAACGTCCTGACTTTC. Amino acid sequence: CASSLRTGGAGANVLTF.

The CDR3 nucleotides are TGTGCCAGCTTCGGACTAGCGGGAGGTCCCCCAGATACGCAGTATTTT. This gives the protein CASFGLAGGPPDTQYF. The genes are TRBV7-2 and TRBJ2-3; TRBD2 matches at 14 bases. This CDR3 is built from 16 residues. The J segment lost 4 bases and the V segment lost 8 bases, leaving 8 bases of the junction unmatched. Germline assignment: CDR1 SGHTA and CDR2 FQGNSA. Full variable domain (outside the CDR3, taken from reference TRBV7-2 and TRBJ2-3): GAGVSQSPSNKVTEKGKDVELRCDPISGHTALYWYRQSLGQGLEFLIYFQGNSAPDKSGLPSDRFSAERTGGSVSTLTIQRTQQEDSAVYLCASFGLAGGPPDTQYFGPGTRLTVL.

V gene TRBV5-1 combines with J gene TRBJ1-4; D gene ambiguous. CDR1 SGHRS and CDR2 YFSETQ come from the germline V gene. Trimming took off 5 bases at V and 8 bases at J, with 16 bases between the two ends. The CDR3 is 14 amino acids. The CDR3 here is CASRGGLEEEKLFF. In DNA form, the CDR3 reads TGCGCCAGCAGGGGAGGATTAGAGGAAGAAAAACTGTTTTTT. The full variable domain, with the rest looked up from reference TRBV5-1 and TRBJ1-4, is KAGVTQTPRYLIKTRGQQVTLSCSPISGHRSVSWYQQTPGQGLQFLFEYFSETQRNKGNFPGRFSGRQFSNSRSEMNVSTLELGDSALYLCASRGGLEEEKLFFGSGTQLSVL.

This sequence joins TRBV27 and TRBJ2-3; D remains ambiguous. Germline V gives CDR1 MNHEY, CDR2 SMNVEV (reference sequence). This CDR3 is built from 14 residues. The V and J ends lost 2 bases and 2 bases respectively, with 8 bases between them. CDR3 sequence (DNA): TGTGCCAGCAGTTTAGTTCTCTCCACAGATACGCAGTATTTT. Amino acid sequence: CASSLVLSTDTQYF.

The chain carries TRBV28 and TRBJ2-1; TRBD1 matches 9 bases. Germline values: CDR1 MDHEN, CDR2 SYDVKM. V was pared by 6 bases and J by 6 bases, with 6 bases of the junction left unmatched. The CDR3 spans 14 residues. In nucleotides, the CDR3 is TGTGCCAGCAGGTCCGGGACAGGGCCCAATGAGCAGTTCTTC. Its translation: CASRSGTGPNEQFF.